The present entry profiles one TCR beta chain with its context. Antigen unknown. Everyone who donated was a Caucasian adult who lived in Nashville, Tennessee. Several immunoSEQ plates held equal portions of the genomic DNA taken from each subset. Profiled with immunoSEQ multiplex PCR; TCRdb holds only in-frame clones, not every one. This sample carries about 640,000 clones, about two thirds of them seen once, and the ten largest clones take about 2%. The data were obtained in a study of shared clonotypes between healthy human individuals. The study's findings and limits: Estimated richness values were generally larger in naive subsets than in memory subsets.

The sequence came from a woman in her 30s in good health. Sequencing was performed on memory CD4+ T cells sorted from blood. Subset denoted: CD45RA-negative fraction.

DNA of the CDR3: TGTGCCAGCAGTGTTCGGGATTACAACACTGAAGCTTTCTTT. Translation gives CASSVRDYNTEAFF. This chain connects TRBV6-1 to TRBJ1-1; D gene uncertain. The germline CDR1 and CDR2 sequences are MNHNS and SASEGT. Trimming cost V 4 bases and J 2 bases, with 11 bases left between them. This CDR3 is 14 amino acids long.